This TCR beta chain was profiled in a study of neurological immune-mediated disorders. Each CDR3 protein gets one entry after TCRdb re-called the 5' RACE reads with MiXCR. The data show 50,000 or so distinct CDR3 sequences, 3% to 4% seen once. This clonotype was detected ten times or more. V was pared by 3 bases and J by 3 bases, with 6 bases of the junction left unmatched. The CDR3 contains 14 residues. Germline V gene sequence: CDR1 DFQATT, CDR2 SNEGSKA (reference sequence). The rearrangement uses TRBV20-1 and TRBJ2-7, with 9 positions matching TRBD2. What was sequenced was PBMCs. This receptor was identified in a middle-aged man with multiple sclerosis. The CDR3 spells CSARSRGGNYEQYF. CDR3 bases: TGCAGTGCTAGGTCGCGGGGGGGAAACTACGAGCAGTACTTC.